One sample yielded the 25 T cell receptor beta chains listed below, sequenced in a study of T cells in Graves' hyperthyroidism and ophthalmopathy. Researchers took RNA transcripts and amplified the TCR beta CDR3 regions from them. Carried out on the TCR CDR3, a first-round RT-PCR used the HTBI primer set. TCRdb redid the calling of the multiplex PCR reads with MiXCR, one entry per CDR3 protein. The sample lists some 690,000 distinct CDR3 sequences; around 16% were seen once. The sequencing input was blood. These receptors were taken from a man aged 45-60 years with Graves' hyperthyroidism.

This clonotype was seen only a few times. The chain couples TRBV9 to TRBJ2-3; D not resolved. V shed 2 bases and J shed 0 bases, with 7 bases lying between them. Germline CDR1 reads SGDLS; CDR2 reads YYNGEE. This CDR3 spans 14 amino acids. The CDR3 DNA sequence: TGTGCCAGCAGCGTGGCGGATAGCACAGATACGCAGTATTTT. This codes for CASSVADSTDTQYF.

This clonotype was counted between two and nine times. This chain uses TRBV6-5 with TRBJ1-3; D remains ambiguous. V was pared by 0 bases and J by 2 bases, with 8 bases between. CDR1 MNHEY and CDR2 SVGAGI come from the germline V gene. This CDR3 is built from 15 residues. In nucleotides, the CDR3 is TGTGCCAGCAGTTACTCTATCGGGCCTGGAAACACCATATATTTT. This gives the protein CASSYSIGPGNTIYF.

V gene TRBV7-2 combines with J gene TRBJ2-3; 9 positions agree with TRBD2. The CDR3 sequence is 15 residues long. CDR1 and CDR2 from the germline V gene are SGHTA and FQGNSA. V lost 5 bases, J lost 3 bases, and 6 bases stayed unmatched. The CDR3: CASSNLAGQTDTQYF. The CDR3 DNA sequence: TGTGCCAGCAGCAATCTAGCGGGGCAGACAGATACGCAGTATTTT. Full variable domain (missing parts from reference TRBV7-2 and TRBJ2-3): GAGVSQSPSNKVTEKGKDVELRCDPISGHTALYWYRQSLGQGLEFLIYFQGNSAPDKSGLPSDRFSAERTGGSVSTLTIQRTQQEDSAVYLCASSNLAGQTDTQYFGPGTRLTVL.

This clonotype was found many times. The V gene is TRBV5-1, the J gene TRBJ1-2; no clear D gene. V was trimmed by 0 bases and J by 4 bases, leaving 4 bases between them. The CDR3 is 12 residues long. Germline CDR1 and CDR2: SGHRS and YFSETQ. CDR3 in amino acids: CASSLDVYGYTF. CDR3 sequence (DNA): TGCGCCAGCAGCTTGGACGTCTATGGCTACACCTTC.

This clonotype appeared many times. This sequence joins TRBV28 and TRBJ2-5, with TRBD1 matching over 9 bases. CDR3 length equals 16 residues. After removal of 3 bases from V and 4 bases from J, the junction contained 9 bases not matched to a gene. Germline V gene lookup returns CDR1 MDHEN and CDR2 SYDVKM. As DNA, the CDR3 is TGTGCCAGCAGTTTGAGGACAGGGGCGCTAGGAGAGACCCAGTACTTC. Translation gives CASSLRTGALGETQYF. Complete variable domain (other parts from reference TRBV28 and TRBJ2-5): DVKVTQSSRYLVKRTGEKVFLECVQDMDHENMFWYRQDPGLGLRLIYFSYDVKMKEKGDIPEGYSVSREKKERFSLILESASTNQTSMYLCASSLRTGALGETQYFGPGTRLLVL.

V and J are TRBV3-1 and TRBJ2-5; D may correspond to TRBD1 or TRBD2 (5 bases each). The length of the CDR3 is 14 residues. V lost 3 bases and J 2 bases, leaving 10 bases between the germline ends. Germline V gene lookup returns CDR1 LGHDT and CDR2 YNNKEL (reference sequence). The CDR3 DNA follows: TGTGCCAGCAGCCAGGGGGAGAGACAAGAGACCCAGTACTTC. Amino acids: CASSQGERQETQYF.

This clonotype occurred a few times. The final CDR3 position lacks the conserved phenylalanine or tryptophan, pointing to a likely read error. The gene calls are TRBV5-1 and TRBJ1-1; no firm D call. Trimming shortened V by 4 bases and J by 3 bases, and 13 bases separated the two germline ends. The V gene's germline CDR1 is SGHRS and CDR2 YFSETQ. The CDR3 sequence is 14 residues long. Here the CDR3 DNA reads TGCGCCAGCAGCCTAAACTGGGTGGACACTGAAGCTTTCCTT. It specifies CASSLNWVDTEAFL.

This clonotype was picked up many times. The gene calls are TRBV11-2 and TRBJ2-3, with D unresolved. The CDR3 totals 15 residues. CDR1 and CDR2 (germline): SGHAT, FQNNGV. V was clipped by 1 base and J by 2 bases, with 10 bases between them. The CDR3 DNA sequence: TGTGCCAGCAGCTTAGTTTCAAGGGCCACAGATACGCAGTATTTT. This gives the protein CASSLVSRATDTQYF.

V and J are TRBV12-3 or TRBV12-4 and TRBJ2-2, with 10 bases fitting TRBD1. The CDR3 extends over 14 amino acids. With 3 bases clipped from V and 7 bases from J, the junction kept 2 bases outside the gene matches. The CDR3 loop reads CASSFGQGGGELFF. CDR3 nucleotides: TGTGCCAGCAGTTTCGGACAGGGGGGCGGGGAGCTGTTTTTT.

This clonotype showed up many times. The rearrangement links TRBV6-5 to TRBJ2-7, with a possible D match to TRBD2 (6 bases). Germline CDR1 reads MNHEY; CDR2 reads SVGAGI. CDR3 length equals 14 residues. The V end was cut by 2 bases, the J end by 7 bases, with 15 bases between. CDR3 sequence: CASSYAEGSGEQYF. CDR3 sequence (DNA): TGTGCCAGCAGTTACGCGGAGGGATCGGGAGAGCAGTACTTC.

The V gene is TRBV7-9, the J gene TRBJ1-5; 11 bases align to TRBD1. Germline CDR1 reads SEHNR; CDR2 reads FQNEAQ (reference sequence). Germline trimming cut 8 bases from V and 2 bases from J; bases unmatched to any gene: 5. This CDR3 has 15 amino acids. The CDR3 DNA is TGTGCCAGCGCGCGGACAGGGGGCGGCAATCAGCCCCAGCATTTT. Translated: CASARTGGGNQPQHF.

This sequence joins TRBV20-1 and TRBJ2-1; 7 bases match TRBD1. The V segment lost 6 bases and the J segment 2 bases; nucleotides outside the gene matches: 7. Germline assignment: CDR1 DFQATT and CDR2 SNEGSKA (reference sequence). The CDR3 has 14 residues. The CDR3 is CSAPTGMTYNEQFF. CDR3 bases: TGCAGTGCCCCGACAGGGATGACCTACAATGAGCAGTTCTTC.

The chain combines TRBV6-1 with TRBJ2-7; D uncertain. The germline V and J ends were trimmed by 7 bases and 0 bases, with 19 bases remaining between them. Germline V gene lookup returns CDR1 MNHNS and CDR2 SASEGT. CDR3 length equals 16 residues. The CDR3 coding sequence is TGTGCCAGCACCGGTTCCCGACGGGCAAGCTCCTACGAGCAGTACTTC. Translation gives CASTGSRRASSYEQYF.

This clonotype was seen repeatedly, ten times or more. The chain employs TRBV2 and TRBJ1-3; the match to TRBD1 covers 7 bases. With 2 bases clipped from V and 4 bases from J, the junction kept 5 bases outside the gene matches. Per germline, CDR1 SNHLY and CDR2 FYNNEI. The CDR3 totals 15 residues. CDR3 in amino acids: CASSENRGAGNTIYF. DNA of the CDR3: TGTGCCAGCAGTGAAAACAGGGGAGCCGGAAACACCATATATTTT.

This clonotype came up many times. The rearrangement uses TRBV6-1 and TRBJ2-3; 9 nucleotides line up with TRBD2. CDR3 length equals 14 residues. The V and J ends lost 5 bases and 5 bases, in that order; junction bases with no gene match: 5. Germline-derived CDR1 and CDR2 are MNHNS and SASEGT. The CDR3 sequence: CASSSAGGIDTQYF. DNA for the CDR3: TGTGCCAGCAGTTCCGCGGGAGGGATAGATACGCAGTATTTT.

The V call is TRBV6-5, the J call TRBJ2-7; TRBD1 matches at 10 bases. The CDR3 loop spans 15 amino acids. Germline trimming cut 0 bases from V and 7 bases from J; bases unmatched to any gene: 6. Germline CDR1 MNHEY, CDR2 SVGAGI. The CDR3 spells CASSYSAGQGWEQYF. CDR3 sequence (DNA): TGTGCCAGCAGTTACTCCGCGGGACAGGGGTGGGAGCAGTACTTC.

In the case of this clonotype: A read error is possible here, since a much larger clone lies one base away. This chain joins TRBV2 and TRBJ2-3; 8 bases align to TRBD2. This CDR3 is 16 amino acids long. Germline assignment: CDR1 SNHLY and CDR2 FYNNEI. The CDR3 loop reads CATSTGGEGLEDTQYF. The CDR3, as DNA: TGTGCCACCAGTACGGGGGGGGAGGGCCTCGAGGATACGCAGTATTTT. Supplemented by reference TRBV2 and TRBJ2-3, the full variable domain reads EPEVTQTPSHQVTQMGQEVILRCVPISNHLYFYWYRQILGQKVEFLVSFYNNEISEKSEIFDDQFSVERPDGSNFTLKIRSTKLEDSAMYFCATSTGGEGLEDTQYFGPGTRLTVL.

The rearrangement uses TRBV6-7 and TRBJ1-1, with D possibly TRBD1 on 5 matching bases. TRBV6-7 is an ORF; its function is uncertain. The length of the CDR3 is 16 residues. Trimming took off 0 bases at V and 4 bases at J, with 15 bases between the two ends. CDR3 nucleotides: TGTGCCAGCAGTTACTCACGTCTGGGGGTCTGCACTGAAGCTTTCTTT. It codes for CASSYSRLGVCTEAFF.

This clonotype was seen a handful of times. The chain links TRBV20-1 to TRBJ2-2, with 7 bases identical to TRBD2. The CDR3 has 15 amino acids. The V gene's germline CDR1 is DFQATT and CDR2 SNEGSKA (reference sequence). V trimming: 0 bases; J trimming: 3 bases; junction bases outside the gene matches: 4. The CDR3 DNA reads as TGCAGTGCTAGAGATGGGGGGGAATACACCGGGGAGCTGTTTTTT. This encodes CSARDGGEYTGELFF.

This chain joins TRBV7-2 and TRBJ1-5; D uncertain. V was trimmed by 1 base and J by 1 base, leaving 8 bases between them. From germline, CDR1 is SGHTA and CDR2 FQGNSA. This CDR3 has 15 amino acids. The CDR3: CASSLVVGSNQPQHF. The CDR3 DNA reads as TGTGCCAGCAGCTTAGTAGTGGGAAGCAATCAGCCCCAGCATTTT. The whole variable domain, filled in from reference TRBV7-2 and TRBJ1-5, reads GAGVSQSPSNKVTEKGKDVELRCDPISGHTALYWYRQSLGQGLEFLIYFQGNSAPDKSGLPSDRFSAERTGGSVSTLTIQRTQQEDSAVYLCASSLVVGSNQPQHFGDGTRLSIL.

This clonotype was seen a handful of times. J is TRBJ1-6 and V is TRBV19; TRBD1 aligns across 9 bases. Germline V gene lookup returns CDR1 LNHDA and CDR2 SQIVND (reference sequence). Trimming took 5 bases from V and 8 from J; bases not matched to a gene: 16. The CDR3 is made up of 18 amino acids. The CDR3: CASSRQTGGARRDSPLHF. The CDR3 DNA is TGTGCCAGTAGTCGACAAACAGGGGGCGCGAGGAGGGATTCACCCCTCCACTTT.

This clonotype was detected only a few times. The chain joins TRBV20-1 to TRBJ2-5, with D tentatively TRBD1 (5 bases). Germline V gene sequence: CDR1 DFQATT, CDR2 SNEGSKA (reference sequence). This CDR3 is 15 amino acids long. The ends were cut back, 2 bases at V and 0 bases at J, with 13 bases in the middle. In DNA, the CDR3 is TGCAGTGCTAGAACCCAGGCAGGGAACCAAGAGACCCAGTACTTC. Encoded protein: CSARTQAGNQETQYF.

The gene calls are TRBV6-1 and TRBJ2-7, with D perhaps matching TRBD1 or TRBD2 (5 bases each). V lost 6 bases to trimming and J lost 4 bases, with 22 bases between them. CDR1 is MNHNS and CDR2 is SASEGT in the germline V gene. CDR3 length: 16 amino acids. The DNA of the CDR3 is TGTGCCAGCAGACCATATGGGACCGAAGGGTCATACGAGCAGTACTTC. This codes for CASRPYGTEGSYEQYF.

The chain uses TRBV2 and TRBJ2-2; D unclear. Deletions cut 1 base from V and 5 bases from J, with 5 bases between. Germline V CDR1 and CDR2: SNHLY, FYNNEI. This CDR3 comprises 13 residues. This CDR3 is CASSEGLTGELFF. The CDR3 bases are TGTGCCAGCAGTGAAGGACTTACCGGGGAGCTGTTTTTT.

This clonotype was seen repeatedly, ten times or more. The chain joins TRBV6-2 or TRBV6-3 to TRBJ2-2; possible D gene TRBD1, 6 bases. CDR3 length: 15 residues. Germline assignment: CDR1 MNHEY and CDR2 SVGEGT. The ends were cut back, 2 bases at V and 7 bases at J, with 14 bases in the middle. In nucleotides, the CDR3 is TGTGCCAGCAGTTACGAGGCAGGGGACATCGGGGAGCTGTTTTTT. Amino acids: CASSYEAGDIGELFF.